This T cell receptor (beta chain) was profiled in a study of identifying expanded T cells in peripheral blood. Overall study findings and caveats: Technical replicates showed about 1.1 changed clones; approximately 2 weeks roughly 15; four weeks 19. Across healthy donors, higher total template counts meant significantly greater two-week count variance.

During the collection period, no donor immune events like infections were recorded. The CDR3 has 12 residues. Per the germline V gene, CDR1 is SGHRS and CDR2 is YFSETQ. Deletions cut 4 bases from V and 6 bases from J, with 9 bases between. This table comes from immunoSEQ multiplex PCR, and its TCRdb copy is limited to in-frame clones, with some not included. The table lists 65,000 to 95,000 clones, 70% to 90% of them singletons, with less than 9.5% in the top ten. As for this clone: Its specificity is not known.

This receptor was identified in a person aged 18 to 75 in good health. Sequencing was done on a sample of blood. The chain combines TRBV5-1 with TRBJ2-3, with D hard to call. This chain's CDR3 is CASSQLFDTQYF. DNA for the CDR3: TGCGCCAGCAGCCAATTATTCGATACGCAGTATTTT.